This T cell receptor (beta chain) is from a study of blood T cell repertoires in COVID-19. Sequenced by immunoSEQ multiplex PCR; TCRdb stores in-frame clones only, minus some. Found here are over 90,000 clones, more than 80% of them singletons; the top ten hold under 5%. The CDR3 spans 16 residues. The J segment lost 12 bases and the V segment lost 0 bases, leaving 11 bases of the junction unmatched. Germline V CDR1 and CDR2: WNHNN, SYGVQD (reference sequence). The chain employs TRBV10-1 and TRBJ2-1, with 10 bases identical to TRBD2. The source of this sequence is a man at least 80 years old with COVID-19, enrolled during active disease. Sequencing was carried out using peripheral blood. Here the CDR3 reads CASSESGTSGTKGQFF. The DNA for the CDR3 is TGCGCCAGCAGTGAGTCAGGTACTAGCGGGACTAAGGGGCAGTTCTTC.